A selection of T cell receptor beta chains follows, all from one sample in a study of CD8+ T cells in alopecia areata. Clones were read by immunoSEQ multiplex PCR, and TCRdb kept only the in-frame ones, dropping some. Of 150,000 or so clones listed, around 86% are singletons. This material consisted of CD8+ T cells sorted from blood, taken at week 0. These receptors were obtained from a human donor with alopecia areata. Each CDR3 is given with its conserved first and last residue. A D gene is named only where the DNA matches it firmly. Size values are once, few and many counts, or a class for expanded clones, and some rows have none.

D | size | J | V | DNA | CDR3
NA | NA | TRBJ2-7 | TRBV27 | TGTGCCAGCAGTTTATCCGGAACAGGGAACGAGCAGTACTTC | CASSLSGTGNEQYF
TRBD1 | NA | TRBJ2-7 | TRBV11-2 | TGTGCCAGCAGCCCTGGGACAGGAAACTACGAGCAGTACTTC | CASSPGTGNYEQYF
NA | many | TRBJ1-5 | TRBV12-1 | TGTGCCAGCAGCTTTCAGGTTAGCAATCAGCCCCAGCATTTT | CASSFQVSNQPQHF
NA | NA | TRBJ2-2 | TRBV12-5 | TGTGCTAGTGGTTTCTCACCCGCGAACACCGGGGAGCTGTTTTTT | CASGFSPANTGELFF
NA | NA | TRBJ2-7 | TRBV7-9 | TGTGCCAGCAGCCCTGCTGTGGCACTCTACGAGCAGTACTTC | CASSPAVALYEQYF
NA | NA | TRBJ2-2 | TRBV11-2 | TGTGCCAGCAGCTTAGATAACCCAGCGGAGGTGTACACCGGGGAGCTGTTTTTT | CASSLDNPAEVYTGELFF
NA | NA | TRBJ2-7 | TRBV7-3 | TGTGCCAGCAGCTTAACCCCGGGACGGGACTACGAGCAGTACTTC | CASSLTPGRDYEQYF
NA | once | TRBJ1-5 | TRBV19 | TGTGCCAGTAGGAGTTGGGGGGATCAGCCCCAGCATTTT | CASRSWGDQPQHF
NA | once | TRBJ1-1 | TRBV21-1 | TGTGCCAGCAGCCCACCCTATAAGACAGCCCGGAGGACTGAAGCTTTCTTT | CASSPPYKTARRTEAFF
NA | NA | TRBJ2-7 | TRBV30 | TGTGCCTGGAGTGCACCCCAGGTCATCAGCTACGAGCAGTACTTC | CAWSAPQVISYEQYF
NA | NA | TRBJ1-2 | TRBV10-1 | TGCGCCAGCAGCGATACAGGGACCTATGGCTACACCTTC | CASSDTGTYGYTF
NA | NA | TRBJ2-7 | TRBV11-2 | TGTGCCAGCAGCAAGACAGTTACCCCCTACGAGCAGTACTTC | CASSKTVTPYEQYF
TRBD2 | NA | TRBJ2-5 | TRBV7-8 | TGTGCCAGCAGCACAGATACTAGCGGGAGGGGGGAGACCCAGTACTTC | CASSTDTSGRGETQYF
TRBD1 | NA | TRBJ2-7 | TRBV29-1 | TGCAGCGTCGGGGACAGGTTTTCCAACTACGAGCAGTACTTC | CSVGDRFSNYEQYF
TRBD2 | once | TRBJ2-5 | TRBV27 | TGTGCCAGCAGCCTTGGGAGGGATCAGCGGTGGGGGACCCAGTACTTC | CASSLGRDQRWGTQYF
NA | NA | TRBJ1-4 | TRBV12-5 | TGTGCTAGTGGTTTGGGGGGAGGAGATCCCCTTGGGAAACTGTTTTTT | CASGLGGGDPLGKLFF
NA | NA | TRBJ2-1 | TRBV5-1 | TGCGCCAGCAGCCTCATTACAGGGCCCTACAATGAGCAGTTCTTC | CASSLITGPYNEQFF
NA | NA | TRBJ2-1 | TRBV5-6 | TGTGCCAGCAGCTTGGTAAATTACAATGAGCAGTTCTTC | CASSLVNYNEQFF
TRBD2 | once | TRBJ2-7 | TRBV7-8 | TGTGCCAGCAGCTTAGGCTTCGGGACTAGCGGGCGATACTACGAGCAGTACTTC | CASSLGFGTSGRYYEQYF
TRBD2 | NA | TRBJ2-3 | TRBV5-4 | TGTGCCAGCAGCTCCCCGGGCGCGGGAGTGGAAACAGATACGCAGTATTTT | CASSSPGAGVETDTQYF
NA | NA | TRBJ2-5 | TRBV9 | TGTGCCAGCAGCTCGGCGGAGACCCAGTACTTC | CASSSAETQYF
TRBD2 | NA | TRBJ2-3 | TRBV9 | TGTGCCAGCAGTATAGCGGGAGGGGCAGATACGCAGTATTTT | CASSIAGGADTQYF
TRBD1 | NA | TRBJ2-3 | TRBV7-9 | TGTGCCAGCAGCCGGGACAGGGATGCAGATACGCAGTATTTT | CASSRDRDADTQYF
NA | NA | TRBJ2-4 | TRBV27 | TGTGCCAGCAGTCCCCGTCTGTACTTC | CASSPRLYF
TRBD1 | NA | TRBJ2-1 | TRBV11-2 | TGTGCCAGCAGCGCAACAGGGGGCCATTCTGAGTTCTTC | CASSATGGHSEFF
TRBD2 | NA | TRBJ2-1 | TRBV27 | TGTGCCAGCCGGGGGGGCAATGAGCAGTTCTTC | CASRGGNEQFF
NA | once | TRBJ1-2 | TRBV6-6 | TGTGCCAGCAGTTCGCCGGGACGGCGGGACTATGGCTACACCTTC | CASSSPGRRDYGYTF
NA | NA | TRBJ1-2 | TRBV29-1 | TGCAGCGTTGACGAGGGAGCGGTCTATGGCTACACCTTC | CSVDEGAVYGYTF
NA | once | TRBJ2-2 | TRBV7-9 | TGTGCCAGAGTTCTCCGGGACGGGGAGCTGTTTTTT | CARVLRDGELFF
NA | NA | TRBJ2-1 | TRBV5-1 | TGCGCCAGCTCGATAGGGTACGATGATGAGCAGTTCTTC | CASSIGYDDEQFF
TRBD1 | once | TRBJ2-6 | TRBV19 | TGTGCCAGTGGGACAGGGGGCTCTGGGGCCAACGTCCTGACTTTC | CASGTGGSGANVLTF
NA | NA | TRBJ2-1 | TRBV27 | TGTGCCAGCAGTTTATGGACGGGTGAGCAGTTCTTC | CASSLWTGEQFF
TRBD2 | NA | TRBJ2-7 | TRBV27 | TGTGCCAGCAGCGATCTACCGGGACTAGCGGCTACCTACGAGCAGTACTTC | CASSDLPGLAATYEQYF
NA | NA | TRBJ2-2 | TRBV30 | TGTGCCTGGAGTGTTACAGGGCTGAACACCGGGGAGCTGTTTTTT | CAWSVTGLNTGELFF
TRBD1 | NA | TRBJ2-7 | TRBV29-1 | TGCAGCGTTGAACTACAGGGGGCAACCACCTACGAGCAGTACTTC | CSVELQGATTYEQYF
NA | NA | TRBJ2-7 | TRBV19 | TGTGCCAGTAGACCCACAGGGCCCAACGAGCAGTACTTC | CASRPTGPNEQYF
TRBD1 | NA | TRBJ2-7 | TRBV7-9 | TGTGCCAGCAGCGGAGGGGACAGGGCTTACGAGCAGTACTTC | CASSGGDRAYEQYF
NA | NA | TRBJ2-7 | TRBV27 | TGTGCCAGCAGTGCCGCGACAGCCTACGAGCAGTACTTC | CASSAATAYEQYF
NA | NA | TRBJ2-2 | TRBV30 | TGTGCCTCCAGGGCCGGCCCCGGGGAGCTGTTTTTT | CASRAGPGELFF
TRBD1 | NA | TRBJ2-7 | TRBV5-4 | TGTGCCAGCAGCCTAGGGGACAGGGGCTACTACGAGCAGTACTTC | CASSLGDRGYYEQYF
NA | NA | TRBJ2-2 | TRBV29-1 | TGCAGCGTTGAAGATCGAGTAGCGAACACCGGGGAGCTGTTTTTT | CSVEDRVANTGELFF